Given below is one T cell receptor beta chain in context. What it binds is not known. The data are from a study of monozygotic twins with inflammatory bowel disease. Study results and limitations: Among patients, repertoires may have gained variability from differing immunosuppressive treatments.

TCRdb derives one entry per CDR3 protein from the 5' RACE reads, leaving out DNA. The record lists approximately 330,000 distinct CDR3 sequences, of which the ten most abundant hold around 2%. This CDR3 is 14 amino acids long. Looked up from germline, CDR1 is MNHEY and CDR2 is SMNVEV (reference sequence). Sequencing input: blood. The clonotype originates from a human donor with ulcerative colitis or Crohn's disease, or a healthy co-twin of an affected twin (not recorded which). The chain employs TRBV27 and TRBJ2-1; TCRdb calls TRBD2, which cannot be checked without DNA. The CDR3 sequence: CASSLMRGGNEQFF.